This entry lists 27 T cell receptor beta chains sequenced from one sample in a study of cytomegalovirus exposure and HLA in healthy donors. Sequenced by immunoSEQ multiplex PCR; TCRdb stores in-frame clones only, minus some. The sample comprises roughly 68,000 clones, over 95% of which are singletons, and more than 2% rests with the top ten. Sequenced material: PBMCs. The source is a young man in good health and CMV-seronegative.

The chain recombines TRBV19 with TRBJ1-1; 10 nucleotides align to TRBD1. Germline trimming cut 5 bases from V and 4 bases from J; bases unmatched to any gene: 10. Germline-derived CDR1 and CDR2 are LNHDA and SQIVND (reference sequence). CDR3 size: 16 residues. DNA of the CDR3: TGTGCCAGTAGTCCCCCAACGGGACAGGGGAGCACTGAAGCTTTCTTT. This codes for CASSPPTGQGSTEAFF.

V gene TRBV7-9 combines with J gene TRBJ2-3, with a possible D match to TRBD1 (5 bases). V lost 3 bases to trimming and J lost 0 bases, with 19 bases between them. The V gene's germline CDR1 is SEHNR and CDR2 FQNEAQ (reference sequence). This CDR3 is 18 amino acids long. The CDR3 region is CASSLPQNRTHSTDTQYF. DNA of the CDR3: TGTGCCAGCAGCTTGCCCCAAAACAGGACCCATAGCACAGATACGCAGTATTTT.

The chain is built from TRBV14 and TRBJ2-3; TRBD2 might be the D (6 bases). This CDR3 region has 14 residues. Germline-derived CDR1 and CDR2 are SGHDN and FVKESK. The germline V and J ends were trimmed by 5 bases and 2 bases, with 11 bases remaining between them. The CDR3 loop is CASSVSGSTDTQYF. The CDR3 DNA sequence: TGTGCCAGCAGCGTTAGCGGTTCCACAGATACGCAGTATTTT.

About this clone: This sample also contains other DNA sequences that code for the same CDR3. The gene calls are TRBV7-9 and TRBJ2-7; 8 bases map to TRBD1. Germline assignment: CDR1 SEHNR and CDR2 FQNEAQ (reference sequence). V lost 5 bases to trimming and J lost 3 bases; unmatched junction nucleotides: 6. The CDR3 spans 14 residues. In nucleotides, the CDR3 is TGTGCCAGCAGCCCTCGACAGGGGATCTACGAGCAGTACTTC. This encodes CASSPRQGIYEQYF.

The rearrangement links TRBV19 to TRBJ2-7; 7 nucleotides match TRBD1. The germline V gene encodes CDR1 LNHDA and CDR2 SQIVND (reference sequence). V was clipped by 9 bases and J by 2 bases; unmatched bases: 1. This CDR3 comprises 11 residues. CDR3 coding DNA: TGTGCCAGCGGACAGGCCTACGAGCAGTACTTC. It codes for CASGQAYEQYF.

This chain connects TRBV2 to TRBJ2-7; a weak D match, TRBD1 (6 bases). Germline assignment: CDR1 SNHLY and CDR2 FYNNEI. The CDR3 contains 13 residues. V lost 2 bases, J lost 4 bases, and 9 bases lay in between. CDR3 bases: TGTGCCAGCAGTGAACCCACAGGGTACGAGCAGTACTTC. It translates to CASSEPTGYEQYF. The entire variable domain, with the rest obtained from reference TRBV2 and TRBJ2-7, is as follows: EPEVTQTPSHQVTQMGQEVILRCVPISNHLYFYWYRQILGQKVEFLVSFYNNEISEKSEIFDDQFSVERPDGSNFTLKIRSTKLEDSAMYFCASSEPTGYEQYFGPGTRLTVT.

The chain recombines TRBV18 with TRBJ1-1; TRBD1 is a possible D gene (6 bases). The CDR3 covers 16 residues. Trimming stripped 3 bases from V and 1 base from J, with 15 bases between. Per germline, CDR1 KGHSH and CDR2 LQKENI. The CDR3 loop is CASSPRQATANTEAFF. In nucleotides, the CDR3 is TGTGCCAGCTCACCCCGACAGGCCACTGCGAACACTGAAGCTTTCTTT.

The chain has TRBV18 and TRBJ1-1; 10 positions match TRBD1. The CDR3 contains 14 residues. Germline V gives CDR1 KGHSH, CDR2 LQKENI. With 3 bases clipped from V and 5 bases from J, the junction kept 3 bases outside the gene matches. The CDR3 loop reads CASSPTGGSTEAFF. In DNA, the CDR3 is TGTGCCAGCTCACCGACAGGGGGCAGTACTGAAGCTTTCTTT.

This clone was recorded once. The V call is TRBV5-4, the J call TRBJ2-2; TRBD1 agrees at 9 bases. Germline CDR1 and CDR2: SGHNT and YYREEE (reference sequence). Trimming removed 4 bases from V and 7 bases from J; junction bases left unmatched: 11. There are 16 residues in the CDR3. In DNA, the CDR3 is TGTGCCAGCAGCCTCTACGGACAGGGGTTCGGCGGGGAGCTGTTTTTT. Protein product: CASSLYGQGFGGELFF.

The chain links TRBV6-5 to TRBJ1-4; 8 bases are shared with TRBD1. From germline, CDR1 is MNHEY and CDR2 SVGAGI. The V segment lost 5 bases and the J segment 14 bases; nucleotides outside the gene matches: 7. The CDR3 has 12 amino acids. CDR3 sequence (DNA): TGTGCCAGCAGTGGCGACAGGGGCCGGCTGTTTTTT. This gives the protein CASSGDRGRLFF.

The rearrangement joins TRBV10-3 to TRBJ2-7, with 7 bases identical to TRBD1. This CDR3 has 15 residues. V was pared by 6 bases and J by 3 bases, with 11 bases of the junction left unmatched. Germline V lookup: CDR1 ENHRY, CDR2 SYGVKD. CDR3 bases: TGTGCCATCAGCCTCAGGACAGGCTTGGTCTACGAGCAGTACTTC. Protein product: CAISLRTGLVYEQYF.

CDR3 sequence: CASSSGQPYSNQPQHF. In DNA form, the CDR3 reads TGTGCCAGCAGTTCGGGACAGCCATATAGCAATCAGCCCCAGCATTTT. This chain links TRBV6-5 with TRBJ1-5; TRBD1 agrees at 7 bases. The CDR3 covers 16 residues. The germline V gene has CDR1 MNHEY and CDR2 SVGAGI. V shed 4 bases and J 0 bases; nucleotides not matched to a gene: 6.

The CDR3 reads CASRSTGGHTEAFF. DNA of the CDR3: TGTGCCAGCAGATCCACAGGGGGCCATACTGAAGCTTTCTTT. The chain is built from TRBV6-5 and TRBJ1-1; 9 nucleotides agree with TRBD1. Germline V lookup: CDR1 MNHEY, CDR2 SVGAGI. The CDR3 loop spans 14 amino acids. Trimming at V came to 6 bases and at J to 5 bases, leaving 7 bases not matched to a gene.

This chain connects TRBV9 to TRBJ1-3; D uncertain. CDR3 length equals 14 residues. Trimming shortened V by 0 bases and J by 2 bases, and 6 bases separated the two germline ends. Germline CDR1 is SGDLS and CDR2 is YYNGEE. The CDR3 coding sequence is TGTGCCAGCAGCGTAGACGGTACTGGAAACACCATATATTTT. It encodes CASSVDGTGNTIYF.

The chain recombines TRBV19 with TRBJ2-6; D is uncertain. The CDR3 has 17 residues. Trimming took off 3 bases at V and 3 bases at J, with 15 bases between the two ends. Germline lookup yields CDR1 LNHDA and CDR2 SQIVND (reference sequence). CDR3 loop: CASSILSRGGGANVLTF. CDR3 coding DNA: TGTGCCAGTAGTATTCTTTCGAGAGGCGGTGGGGCCAACGTCCTGACTTTC. Combining the CDR3 with reference TRBV19 and TRBJ2-6 gives the whole variable domain DGGITQSPKYLFRKEGQNVTLSCEQNLNHDAMYWYRQDPGQGLRLIYYSQIVNDFQKGDIAEGYSVSREKKESFPLTVTSAQKNPTAFYLCASSILSRGGGANVLTFGAGSRLTVL.

V is TRBV25-1 and J is TRBJ1-2, with 8 bases fitting TRBD1. Germline values: CDR1 MGHDK, CDR2 SYGVNS. This CDR3 has 13 residues. The V segment lost 2 bases and the J segment 5 bases; nucleotides outside the gene matches: 1. The CDR3 coding sequence is TGTGCCAGCAGTGAACAGGGGGCGTATGGCTACACCTTC. Its protein product is CASSEQGAYGYTF.

The chain joins TRBV28 to TRBJ2-7, with 7 bases lining up with TRBD1. The germline CDR1 and CDR2 sequences are MDHEN and SYDVKM. The CDR3 runs 13 residues. Trimming at V came to 5 bases and at J to 5 bases, leaving 6 bases not matched to a gene. CDR3 protein: CASSAKQGHEQYF. CDR3 nucleotides: TGTGCCAGCAGTGCGAAACAGGGGCACGAGCAGTACTTC.

The chain combines TRBV15 with TRBJ2-3; TRBD2 is a possible D gene (5 bases). Trimming pared 1 base from V and 2 bases from J, leaving 10 bases between. The CDR3 extends over 15 amino acids. The germline V gene has CDR1 LNHNV and CDR2 YYDKDF (reference sequence). CDR3: CATSRGPGITDTQYF. The CDR3 DNA reads as TGTGCCACCAGCAGAGGTCCGGGGATCACAGATACGCAGTATTTT.

The V and J genes are TRBV18 and TRBJ2-2; unclear D gene. Per the germline V gene, CDR1 is KGHSH and CDR2 is LQKENI. Trimming shortened V by 3 bases and J by 7 bases, and 9 bases separated the two germline ends. This CDR3 is 13 amino acids long. The CDR3 nucleotides are TGTGCCAGCTCACCGAGAGGTATCGGGGAGCTGTTTTTT. Protein sequence: CASSPRGIGELFF.

The J gene is TRBJ1-5, the V gene TRBV28; no clear D. The CDR3 is 17 amino acids. Germline-derived CDR1 and CDR2 are MDHEN and SYDVKM. Trimming left V 5 bases short and J 0 bases short, with 17 bases between. The CDR3 region is CASSPGSHGYSNQPQHF. The CDR3 DNA reads TGTGCCAGCAGTCCCGGGTCTCACGGTTATAGCAATCAGCCCCAGCATTTT. The full variable domain, in which reference TRBV28 and TRBJ1-5 provide the parts outside the CDR3, is DVKVTQSSRYLVKRTGEKVFLECVQDMDHENMFWYRQDPGLGLRLIYFSYDVKMKEKGDIPEGYSVSREKKERFSLILESASTNQTSMYLCASSPGSHGYSNQPQHFGDGTRLSIL.

This chain uses TRBV11-3 with TRBJ1-2; D is uncertain. CDR1 is SGHNT, CDR2 YENEEA, per germline. The CDR3 totals 14 residues. The V and J ends lost 2 bases and 2 bases respectively, with 9 bases between them. This chain's CDR3 is CASSLPVENYGYTF. In nucleotides, the CDR3 is TGTGCCAGCAGCTTACCAGTTGAAAACTATGGCTACACCTTC.

The V and J genes are TRBV5-5 and TRBJ1-1; perhaps TRBD1 as D (6 bases). V was pared by 2 bases and J by 2 bases, with 7 bases between. The CDR3 has 13 amino acids. Germline values: CDR1 SGHKS, CDR2 YYEKEE (reference sequence). The DNA of the CDR3 is TGTGCCAGCAGCTTAGGGACAAACACTGAAGCTTTCTTT. This sequence encodes CASSLGTNTEAFF.

The chain recombines TRBV4-2 with TRBJ2-1, with a weak D call TRBD2 (6 bases). The CDR3 is 15 residues long. The V and J ends lost 0 bases and 8 bases respectively, with 14 bases between them. CDR1 is LGHNA and CDR2 is YNFKEQ in the germline V gene. The CDR3 reads CASSQDRRVVHEQFF. The CDR3 DNA reads as TGTGCCAGCAGCCAAGATAGGAGGGTAGTGCATGAGCAGTTCTTC.

The gene calls are TRBV7-3 and TRBJ2-2; 13 bases align to TRBD2. This CDR3 has 16 residues. CDR1 and CDR2 (germline): SGHTA, FQGTGA. The J segment lost 2 bases and the V segment lost 8 bases, leaving 5 bases of the junction unmatched. The CDR3 region is CASGGTSGTNTGELFF. The CDR3 DNA is TGTGCCAGCGGTGGGACTAGCGGGACCAACACCGGGGAGCTGTTTTTT.

V gene TRBV7-9 combines with J gene TRBJ1-1; TRBD1 agrees at 7 bases. Germline-derived CDR1 and CDR2 are SEHNR and FQNEAQ (reference sequence). V was clipped by 5 bases and J by 0 bases; unmatched bases: 3. There are 14 residues in the CDR3. CDR3 bases: TGTGCCAGCAGCCGCGGGACAGTGAACACTGAAGCTTTCTTT. Its translation: CASSRGTVNTEAFF.

The chain combines TRBV27 with TRBJ1-4, with 7 bases aligning to TRBD1. This CDR3 comprises 15 residues. J gave up 0 bases and V 4 bases, and 2 bases lay outside the gene matches. CDR1 MNHEY and CDR2 SMNVEV come from the germline V gene (reference sequence). CDR3 DNA: TGTGCCAGCAGTTGGCAGGGGGCAACTAATGAAAAACTGTTTTTT. The encoded protein is CASSWQGATNEKLFF.

This clone was seen just once. This sequence joins TRBV19 and TRBJ2-5; the D gene is possibly TRBD2 (7 bases). Looked up from germline, CDR1 is LNHDA and CDR2 is SQIVND (reference sequence). The CDR3 runs 14 residues. V lost 3 bases and J 7 bases, leaving 15 bases between the germline ends. CDR3 nucleotides: TGTGCCAGTAGTATGGGAGGGGGAAGGGGGACCCAGTACTTC. This gives the protein CASSMGGGRGTQYF.